The present entry profiles one TCR beta chain with its context. The antigen remains unidentified. This sample was included in a study of cytomegalovirus exposure and HLA in healthy donors. Findings of the study overall: In a later analysis, across HLA loci, associated TCR counts were highest for DRB1, lowest for HLA-C. Among the sequence variants, a highly shared cluster was likely an artifact of sequencing.

Researchers ran the PCR with 60 Vbeta and 13 Jbeta primers. Clones were read by immunoSEQ multiplex PCR, and TCRdb kept only the in-frame ones, dropping some. The table lists approximately 200,000 clones, about 83% of them singletons, with around 15% in the top ten. This CDR3 has 15 amino acids. V was trimmed by 5 bases and J by 2 bases, leaving 16 bases between them. The germline gives CDR1 MNHNS, CDR2 SASEGT. The material sequenced was PBMCs. The TCR comes from a man aged 35 to 55 in good health and CMV-seronegative. The V gene is TRBV6-1, the J gene TRBJ2-7; D is perhaps TRBD2 (5 bases). The CDR3 loop reads CASSFTPGSPYEQYF. CDR3 bases: TGTGCCAGCAGTTTTACGCCGGGGTCCCCCTACGAGCAGTACTTC.